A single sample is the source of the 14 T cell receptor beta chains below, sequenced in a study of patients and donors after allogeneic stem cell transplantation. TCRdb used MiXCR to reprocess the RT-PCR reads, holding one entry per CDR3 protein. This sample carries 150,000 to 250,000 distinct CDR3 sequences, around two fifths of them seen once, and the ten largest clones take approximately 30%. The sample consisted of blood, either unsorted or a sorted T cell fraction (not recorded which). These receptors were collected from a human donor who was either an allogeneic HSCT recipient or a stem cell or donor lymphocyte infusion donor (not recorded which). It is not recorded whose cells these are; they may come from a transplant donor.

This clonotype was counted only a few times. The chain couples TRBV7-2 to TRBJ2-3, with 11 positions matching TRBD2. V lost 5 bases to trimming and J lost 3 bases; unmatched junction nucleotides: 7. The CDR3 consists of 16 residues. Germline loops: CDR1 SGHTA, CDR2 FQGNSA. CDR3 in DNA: TGTGCCAGCAGCCTCCTAGCGGGAGGAGCAACAGATACGCAGTATTTT. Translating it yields CASSLLAGGATDTQYF.

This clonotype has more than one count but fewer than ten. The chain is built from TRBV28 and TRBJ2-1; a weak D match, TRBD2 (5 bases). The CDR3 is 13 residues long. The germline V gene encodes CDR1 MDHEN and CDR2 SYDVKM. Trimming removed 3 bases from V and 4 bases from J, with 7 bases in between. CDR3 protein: CASSFGRYNEQFF. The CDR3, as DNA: TGTGCCAGCAGTTTTGGGAGATACAATGAGCAGTTCTTC. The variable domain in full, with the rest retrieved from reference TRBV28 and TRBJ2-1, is DVKVTQSSRYLVKRTGEKVFLECVQDMDHENMFWYRQDPGLGLRLIYFSYDVKMKEKGDIPEGYSVSREKKERFSLILESASTNQTSMYLCASSFGRYNEQFFGPGTRLTVL.

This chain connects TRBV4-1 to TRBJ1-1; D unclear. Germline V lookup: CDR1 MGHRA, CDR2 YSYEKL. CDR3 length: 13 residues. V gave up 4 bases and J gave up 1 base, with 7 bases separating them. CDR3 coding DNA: TGCGCCAGCAGCCGCTCAGGGAACACTGAAGCTTTCTTT. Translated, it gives CASSRSGNTEAFF.

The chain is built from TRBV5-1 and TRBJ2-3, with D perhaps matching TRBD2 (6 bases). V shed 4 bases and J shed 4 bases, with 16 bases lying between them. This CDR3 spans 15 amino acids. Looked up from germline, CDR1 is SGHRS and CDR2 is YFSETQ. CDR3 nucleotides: TGCGCCAGCAGCCTGGGGGACGGGGGAGCAGATACGCAGTATTTT. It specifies CASSLGDGGADTQYF. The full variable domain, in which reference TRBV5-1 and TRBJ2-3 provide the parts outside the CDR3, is KAGVTQTPRYLIKTRGQQVTLSCSPISGHRSVSWYQQTPGQGLQFLFEYFSETQRNKGNFPGRFSGRQFSNSRSEMNVSTLELGDSALYLCASSLGDGGADTQYFGPGTRLTVL.

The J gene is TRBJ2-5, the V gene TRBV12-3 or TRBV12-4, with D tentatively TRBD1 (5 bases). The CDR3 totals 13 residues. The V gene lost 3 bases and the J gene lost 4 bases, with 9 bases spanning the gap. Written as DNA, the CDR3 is TGTGCCAGCAGTTTGGGGCAGAGAGAGACCCAGTACTTC. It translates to CASSLGQRETQYF.

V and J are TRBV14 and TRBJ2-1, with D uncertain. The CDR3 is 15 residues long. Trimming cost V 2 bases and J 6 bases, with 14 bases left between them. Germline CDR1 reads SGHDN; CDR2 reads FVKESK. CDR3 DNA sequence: TGTGCCAGCAGCCAATTCTTGGACCCAGGCAATGAGCAGTTCTTC. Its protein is CASSQFLDPGNEQFF.

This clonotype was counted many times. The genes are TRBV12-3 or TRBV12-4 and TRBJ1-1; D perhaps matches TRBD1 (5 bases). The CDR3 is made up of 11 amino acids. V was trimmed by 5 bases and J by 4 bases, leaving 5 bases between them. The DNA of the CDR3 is TGTGCCAGCAGTCAGGGCACTGAAGCTTTCTTT. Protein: CASSQGTEAFF.

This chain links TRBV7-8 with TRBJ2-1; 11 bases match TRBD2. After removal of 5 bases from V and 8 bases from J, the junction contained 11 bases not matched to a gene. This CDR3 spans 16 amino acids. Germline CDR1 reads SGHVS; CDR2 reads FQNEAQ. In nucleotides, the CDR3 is TGTGCCAGCAGCCGATTAGCGGGAGGGCCCTCTGATGAGCAGTTCTTC. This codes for CASSRLAGGPSDEQFF.

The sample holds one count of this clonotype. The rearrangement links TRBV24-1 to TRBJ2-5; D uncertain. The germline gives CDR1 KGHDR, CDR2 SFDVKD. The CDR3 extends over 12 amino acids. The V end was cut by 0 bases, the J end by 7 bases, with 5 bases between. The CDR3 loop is CATSDLTPTQYF. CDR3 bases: TGTGCCACCAGTGATTTGACGCCGACCCAGTACTTC.

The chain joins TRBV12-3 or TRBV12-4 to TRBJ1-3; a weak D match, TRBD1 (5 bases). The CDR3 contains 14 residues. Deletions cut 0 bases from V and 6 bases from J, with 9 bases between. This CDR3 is CASSLAGGLNTIYF. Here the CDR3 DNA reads TGTGCCAGCAGTTTAGCGGGGGGGTTAAACACCATATATTTT.

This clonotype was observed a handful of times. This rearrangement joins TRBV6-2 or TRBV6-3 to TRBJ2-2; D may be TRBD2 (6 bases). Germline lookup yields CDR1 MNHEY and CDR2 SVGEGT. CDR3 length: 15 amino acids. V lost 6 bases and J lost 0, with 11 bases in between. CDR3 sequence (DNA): TGTGCCAGCAGCCAGACTAGAACGAACACCGGGGAGCTGTTTTTT. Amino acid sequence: CASSQTRTNTGELFF.

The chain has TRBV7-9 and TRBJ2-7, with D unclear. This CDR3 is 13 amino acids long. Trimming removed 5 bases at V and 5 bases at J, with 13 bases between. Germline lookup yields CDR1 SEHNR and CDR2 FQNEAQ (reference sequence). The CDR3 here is CASSPRLGNEQYF. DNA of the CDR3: TGTGCCAGCAGCCCCCGTTTAGGTAACGAGCAGTACTTC.

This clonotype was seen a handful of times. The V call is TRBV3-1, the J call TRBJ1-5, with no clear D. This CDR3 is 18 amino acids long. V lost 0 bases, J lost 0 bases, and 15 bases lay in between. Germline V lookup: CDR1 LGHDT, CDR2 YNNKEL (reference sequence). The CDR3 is CASSQDLRGGYSNQPQHF. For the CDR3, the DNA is TGTGCCAGCAGCCAAGATCTGCGGGGAGGATATAGCAATCAGCCCCAGCATTTT.

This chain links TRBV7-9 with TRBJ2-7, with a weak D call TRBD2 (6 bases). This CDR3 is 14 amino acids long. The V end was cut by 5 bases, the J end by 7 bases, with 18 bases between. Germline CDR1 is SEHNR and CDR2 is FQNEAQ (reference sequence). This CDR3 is CASSRGETEGEQYF. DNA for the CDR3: TGTGCCAGCAGCCGCGGGGAAACGGAGGGGGAGCAGTACTTC.